This TCR beta chain was profiled in a study of blood T cell repertoires in COVID-19. Overall study context: The cDNA or gDNA used as material had been derived from T cells, B-cell-depleted T cells, or PBMCs.

Germline V gene lookup returns CDR1 MNHEY and CDR2 SVGAGI. There are 12 residues in the CDR3. Trimming left V 8 bases short and J 6 bases short, with 13 bases between. Authors' methods: Estimates of nucleated cell counts were drawn from the amplification of reference gene primers. This table comes from immunoSEQ multiplex PCR, and its TCRdb copy is limited to in-frame clones, with some not included. The V and J calls and clone size come from that table; D and trimming were worked out from the DNA. The repertoire has under 150,000 clones, around 79% of them found once; the top ten carry around 8.7%. J is TRBJ1-1 and V is TRBV6-5; no definite D call. The clonotype was recovered from a man between 45 and 60 years old with active or convalescent COVID-19. Sequencing input: peripheral blood. The CDR3 bases are TGTGCCAGCGTTACGGAGCTCGCTGAAGCTTTCTTT. Translation gives CASVTELAEAFF.